A single sample gave rise to the 22 T cell receptor beta chains below, sequenced in a study of identical twins. MiXCR, run by TCRdb on the 5' RACE reads, gives a single entry per CDR3 protein. The table shows around 530,000 distinct CDR3 sequences, with around 15% occurring only once. This sample was shared with a second study, whose subject was yellow fever vaccine responses in identical twins.

The sample consisted of CD4+ T cells sorted from blood. The receptor set was obtained from a woman aged 18-29 years in good health.

The table lists this clonotype with a count of one. An end of the junction differs from the germline gene, which may be a read error. The genes are TRBV20-1 and TRBJ2-3, with 11 bases matching TRBD2. The CDR3 has 16 amino acids. Germline lookup yields CDR1 DFQATT and CDR2 SNEGSKA (reference sequence). DNA of the CDR3: TGCTGTGCTATCCCACTGACTAGCGGGGTCAGGGCTACGCAGTATTTT. Translated: CCAIPLTSGVRATQYF.

This chain joins TRBV20-1 and TRBJ2-1; D gene unclear. The CDR3 consists of 12 residues. Germline CDR1 and CDR2: DFQATT and SNEGSKA (reference sequence). V dropped 1 base and J dropped 10 bases, with 11 bases sitting between them. The CDR3 here is CSARGARREQFF. In DNA, the CDR3 is TGCAGTGCTAGAGGGGCACGAAGGGAGCAGTTCTTC.

This clonotype was recorded once. The V gene is TRBV19, the J gene TRBJ2-1, with D unclear. This CDR3 contains 14 residues. Per the germline V gene, CDR1 is LNHDA and CDR2 is SQIVND (reference sequence). Trimming stripped 5 bases from V and 6 bases from J, with 14 bases between. CDR3 coding DNA: TGTGCCAGTAGTCCAGTGGGGTTCTCCAATGAGCAGTTCTTC. Translating gives CASSPVGFSNEQFF.

This clonotype was seen only a few times. The V and J genes are TRBV6-5 and TRBJ2-7, with unresolved D. In germline, CDR1 is MNHEY, CDR2 SVGAGI. V gave up 2 bases and J gave up 5 bases, with 7 bases separating them. There are 12 residues in the CDR3. CDR3: CASSYRGDEQYF. The CDR3, as DNA: TGTGCCAGCAGTTACAGAGGTGACGAGCAGTACTTC.

In its sample, this clonotype was seen many times. The rearrangement joins TRBV12-3 or TRBV12-4 to TRBJ1-1, with unresolved D. The CDR3 spans 15 residues. V was trimmed by 3 bases and J by 1 base, leaving 12 bases between them. CDR3 DNA: TGTGCCAGCAGTTTCCCGGCCTGGGGGAACACTGAAGCTTTCTTT. Encoded protein: CASSFPAWGNTEAFF.

This clonotype was counted between two and nine times. This sequence joins TRBV28 and TRBJ1-5; maybe TRBD1 (5 bases). The V end lost 6 bases, the J end lost 5 bases, and 17 bases lay between the germline ends. The CDR3 length is 15 residues. Germline V gene data show CDR1 as MDHEN and CDR2 as SYDVKM. CDR3 sequence: CASSPLGRVHQPQHF. In DNA, the CDR3 is TGTGCCAGCAGCCCTCTGGGCAGGGTGCATCAGCCCCAGCATTTT.

V and J are TRBV12-3 or TRBV12-4 and TRBJ2-5, with 11 positions matching TRBD2. The CDR3 sequence is 14 residues long. The junction had 3 bases not matched to a gene; V was cut back by 6 bases and J by 3 bases. CDR3 in DNA: TGTGCCAGCAGCAAGACTAGCGGGGAAGAGACCCAGTACTTC. Amino acid sequence: CASSKTSGEETQYF.

This clonotype was detected many times. The gene calls are TRBV5-1 and TRBJ2-3; D is uncertain. Germline V lookup: CDR1 SGHRS, CDR2 YFSETQ. There are 12 residues in the CDR3. V lost 1 base to trimming and J lost 4 bases, with 4 bases between them. CDR3 bases: TGCGCCAGCAGCTTGAACGCAGATACGCAGTATTTT. Translating gives CASSLNADTQYF.

The chain links TRBV20-1 to TRBJ2-1, with 8 positions matching TRBD1. This CDR3 is 13 amino acids long. Germline V CDR1 and CDR2: DFQATT, SNEGSKA (reference sequence). V was clipped by 3 bases and J by 8 bases; unmatched bases: 6. The CDR3 DNA sequence: TGCAGTGCTAGTTCGGACAGGGAACATGAGCAGTTCTTC. Its protein is CSASSDREHEQFF.

This chain links TRBV5-6 with TRBJ2-7, with a possible D match to TRBD1 (5 bases). The CDR3 has 15 amino acids. Deletions cut 0 bases from V and 2 bases from J, with 12 bases between. Germline CDR1 reads SGHDT; CDR2 reads YYEEEE. The DNA for the CDR3 is TGTGCCAGCAGCTTGGAAACAGGCCTCACCTACGAGCAGTACGTC. The encoded protein is CASSLETGLTYEQYV.

This clonotype has just a few counts. The gene calls are TRBV29-1 and TRBJ2-7; TRBD1 agrees at 11 bases. Germline values: CDR1 SQVTM, CDR2 ANQGSEA. This CDR3 contains 15 residues. Losses at the gene ends were 6 bases for V and 1 base for J; bases not matched to a gene: 8. CDR3 coding DNA: TGCAGCGTACTACCGGGGACAGGGGGTTCCTACGAGCAGTACTTC. It translates to CSVLPGTGGSYEQYF.

The chain couples TRBV2 to TRBJ2-1; D gene uncertain. The CDR3 loop spans 12 amino acids. V was trimmed by 6 bases and J by 10 bases, leaving 13 bases between them. Germline loops: CDR1 SNHLY, CDR2 FYNNEI. CDR3 coding DNA: TGTGCCAGCAGGCGCGACTCCCAGGAGCAGTTCTTC. Residues: CASRRDSQEQFF.

This clonotype was found a few times. The chain uses TRBV12-3 or TRBV12-4 and TRBJ1-2; 7 nucleotides match TRBD1. V shed 6 bases, J shed 8 bases, and the junction held 12 bases outside the gene matches. The CDR3 extends over 14 amino acids. The CDR3 DNA reads as TGTGCCAGCAGGCTGGGTAGGGGGCTCGAAGGCTACACCTTC. It yields the protein CASRLGRGLEGYTF.

This clonotype was seen only a few times. This chain connects TRBV29-1 to TRBJ2-3, with 9 bases matching TRBD2. Germline assignment: CDR1 SQVTM and CDR2 ANQGSEA. V dropped 5 bases and J dropped 8; count of bases not matched to a gene: 11. The CDR3 is 14 amino acids. The CDR3 nucleotides are TGCAGCGTTACGACTAGCGGAACCACCGGTACGCAGTATTTT. Residues: CSVTTSGTTGTQYF.

The chain employs TRBV12-3 or TRBV12-4 and TRBJ1-1, with D possibly TRBD1 on 5 matching bases. This CDR3 comprises 13 residues. V lost 5 bases and J 3 bases, leaving 10 bases between the germline ends. The CDR3 sequence is CASSLTADTEAFF. In DNA, the CDR3 is TGTGCCAGCAGTCTGACAGCGGACACTGAAGCTTTCTTT.

The chain uses TRBV20-1 and TRBJ2-4; TRBD1 aligns across 9 bases. Germline CDR1 and CDR2: DFQATT and SNEGSKA (reference sequence). The CDR3 covers 16 residues. Unmatched junction bases numbered 14, after V lost 0 bases and J lost 11 bases. The CDR3 DNA is TGCAGTGCTAGAGATATGGGGACAGGGTATCAAAATTTTCAGTACTTC. It is translated as CSARDMGTGYQNFQYF.

The rearrangement uses TRBV7-9 and TRBJ2-4; the D gene is possibly TRBD2 (6 bases). This CDR3 contains 15 residues. V was shortened by 6 bases and J by 7 bases, with 19 bases between the two germline ends. The germline V gene has CDR1 SEHNR and CDR2 FQNEAQ (reference sequence). The CDR3 DNA sequence: TGTGCCAGCAGACCCAGTTGGGGAGGAGGCAACATTCAGTACTTC. This translates into CASRPSWGGGNIQYF. The complete variable domain, with remaining parts taken from reference TRBV7-9 and TRBJ2-4, reads DTGVSQNPRHKITKRGQNVTFRCDPISEHNRLYWYRQTLGQGPEFLTYFQNEAQLEKSRLLSDRFSAERPKGSFSTLEIQRTEQGDSAMYLCASRPSWGGGNIQYFGAGTRLSVL.

The rearrangement links TRBV12-3 or TRBV12-4 to TRBJ1-4, with D unclear. Trimming removed 2 bases at V and 10 bases at J, with 8 bases between. The length of the CDR3 is 12 residues. CDR3 sequence reads: CASSLREGKLFF. The CDR3 DNA reads as TGTGCCAGCAGTTTAAGGGAGGGAAAACTGTTTTTT.

V and J are TRBV6-5 and TRBJ2-3; either TRBD1 or TRBD2 may fit D (5 bases each). V shed 2 bases and J shed 10 bases, with 22 bases lying between them. Germline assignment: CDR1 MNHEY and CDR2 SVGAGI. This CDR3 has 16 amino acids. CDR3 region: CASSYIALPRGVAQYF. CDR3 nucleotide sequence: TGTGCCAGCAGTTACATTGCCCTCCCACGAGGGGTTGCGCAGTATTTT.

The chain recombines TRBV19 with TRBJ1-5; 10 bases fit TRBD1. The length of the CDR3 is 17 residues. The trim removed 8 bases at V and 2 bases at J, leaving 12 bases unmatched. In germline, CDR1 is LNHDA, CDR2 SQIVND (reference sequence). In nucleotides, the CDR3 is TGTGCCAGTGGGCCTTACACCGGGACAGGGGGCAATCAGCCCCAGCATTTT. It yields the protein CASGPYTGTGGNQPQHF.

The chain employs TRBV6-5 and TRBJ2-7, with 10 bases that match TRBD2. Trimming removed 4 bases from V and 1 base from J; junction bases left unmatched: 4. From germline, CDR1 is MNHEY and CDR2 SVGAGI. This CDR3 comprises 15 residues. For the CDR3, the DNA is TGTGCCAGCAGTTCCCGGACTAGCGGTTCCTACGAGCAGTACGTC. Amino acids: CASSSRTSGSYEQYV.

The table lists this clonotype with a few counts. The chain couples TRBV20-1 to TRBJ2-1; tentative D call: TRBD2 (6 bases). Trimming removed 6 bases from V and 0 bases from J, with 12 bases in between. The CDR3 covers 14 residues. CDR1 is DFQATT and CDR2 is SNEGSKA in the germline V gene (reference sequence). The CDR3 region is CSAQGLHSYNEQFF. The CDR3 nucleotides are TGCAGTGCGCAGGGACTGCACTCCTACAATGAGCAGTTCTTC.